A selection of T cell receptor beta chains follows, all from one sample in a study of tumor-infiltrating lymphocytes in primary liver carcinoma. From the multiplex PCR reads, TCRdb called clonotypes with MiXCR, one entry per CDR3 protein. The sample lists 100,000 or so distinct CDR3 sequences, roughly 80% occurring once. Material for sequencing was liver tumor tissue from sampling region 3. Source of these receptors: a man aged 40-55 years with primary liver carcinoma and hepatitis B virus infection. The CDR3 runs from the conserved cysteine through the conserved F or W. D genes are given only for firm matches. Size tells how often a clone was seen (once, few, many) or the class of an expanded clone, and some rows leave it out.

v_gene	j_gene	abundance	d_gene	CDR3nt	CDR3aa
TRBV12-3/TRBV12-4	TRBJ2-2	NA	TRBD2	TGTGCCAGTAGTGGACTAGCGGGTACCACCTGGGAGCTGTTTTTT	CASSGLAGTTWELFF
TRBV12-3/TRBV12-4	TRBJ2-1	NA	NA	TGTGCCAGCAGTTTTGGCAGAGAGTATGAGCAGTTCTTC	CASSFGREYEQFF
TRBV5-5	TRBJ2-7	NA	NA	TGTGCTAGCAGCTTGGTTCCACGTGAAGGAGGGCAGTACTTC	CASSLVPREGGQYF
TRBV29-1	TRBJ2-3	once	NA	TGCAGGGTTGCCCGATCCGGGACAAGCACAGATACACAGTATTTT	CRVARSGTSTDTQYF
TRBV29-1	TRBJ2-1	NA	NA	TGCAGAGTTGAAGCCCCCAACGATGAGCAGTTCTTC	CRVEAPNDEQFF
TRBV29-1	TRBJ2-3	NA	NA	TGCAACGTTGAGGGCGAGGCCGGTATCACAGATACGCAGTATTTT	CNVEGEAGITDTQYF
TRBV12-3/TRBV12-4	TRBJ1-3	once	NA	TGTGCCAGCAGTTTAGGACAACTTCTCTCTGGAGACACCATACATTTT	CASSLGQLLSGDTIHF
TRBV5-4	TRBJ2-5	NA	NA	TGTGCCAGCAACCCAACACAGGTGGGGGAGATCCAGTACTTC	CASNPTQVGEIQYF
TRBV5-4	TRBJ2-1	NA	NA	TGTGCCAGCACCTTAGGGCAGTACAATGAGCAGTTCTTC	CASTLGQYNEQFF
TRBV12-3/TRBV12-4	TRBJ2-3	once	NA	TGTGCCAGCAGTCGGCTATCTGCATATACGCAGTATTTT	CASSRLSAYTQYF
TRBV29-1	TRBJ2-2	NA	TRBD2	TGCAGCGTTAGGACTAGCGCGGTGAATACCGGGGAGCTGTCTTTT	CSVRTSAVNTGELSF
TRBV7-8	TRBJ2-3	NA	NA	TGTGCCAGCAGCTCCAACTGGTACGAGGGTACGCAATATTTT	CASSSNWYEGTQYF
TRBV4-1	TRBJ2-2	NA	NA	TGCGCCTGCTGCCACGCCGCAGCCGGGGAGCTGTTTTTT	CACCHAAAGELFF
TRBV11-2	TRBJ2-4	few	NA	TGTGCCAACAGCTTAGACCGGACAGCTCTAGCCAAAAACATTCGGTACTTC	CANSLDRTALAKNIRYF
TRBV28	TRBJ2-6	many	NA	TGTGCCAGCAGTTTCGCAGGGCTAGGGTCTGGGGCCAACGTCCTGACTTTC	CASSFAGLGSGANVLTF
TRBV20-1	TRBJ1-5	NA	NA	TGCAGTGCTCTTCAGGGTTATAGCAATCAGCTCCAGCATTTT	CSALQGYSNQLQHF
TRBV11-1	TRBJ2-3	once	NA	TGTGCCAGCAGCTCTGGGGGAAGCTCTGTTGGAGTCCCCATAGATACGCAGTATTTT	CASSSGGSSVGVPIDTQYF
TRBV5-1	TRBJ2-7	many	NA	TGCGCCAGCAGCTTGGGGGGACGGCGGACCTCCTACGAGCAGTACTTC	CASSLGGRRTSYEQYF
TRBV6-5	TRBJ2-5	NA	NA	TGTGCCTATATGGGGGGGGGCAGAAGAGAGACCCGGTACTTC	CAYMGGGRRETRYF
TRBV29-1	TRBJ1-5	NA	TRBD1	TGCAGCGTTGAACGGACAGGGGGCAATCAGCCCCAGCTTTTT	CSVERTGGNQPQLF
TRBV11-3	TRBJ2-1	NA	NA	TGTGCTAGCAGCCTAAATGCCAACGAGCAGTTGTTC	CASSLNANEQLF
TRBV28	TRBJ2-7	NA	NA	TGTGCCAGCTCCCACCAAAGCAGGAGACTGTATGAGCAGTACTTC	CASSHQSRRLYEQYF
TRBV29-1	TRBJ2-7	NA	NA	TGCGTCGCCATGACATCTGGGACCGGCACTCCCTACGAACAGTACTTC	CVAMTSGTGTPYEQYF
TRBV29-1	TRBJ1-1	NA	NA	TGCAGCGTTGCCCCAGGGTGGGGGATGAACACTGATGCTCTCTTT	CSVAPGWGMNTDALF
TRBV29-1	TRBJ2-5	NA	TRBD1	TGCAATGTTGAAGATGTCGGACAGGGAGAGACCCAGTACTTC	CNVEDVGQGETQYF
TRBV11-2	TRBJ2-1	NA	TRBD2	TGTGCCAACAGCTTAGATAGGGGCGGGAGGTTCTACAGTGAGCATTTCTTC	CANSLDRGGRFYSEHFF
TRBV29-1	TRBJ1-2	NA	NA	TGCAGCGTACCAGCGACCTCGGCGGATGGCTACACCTTC	CSVPATSADGYTF
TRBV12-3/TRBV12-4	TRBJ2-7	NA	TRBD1	TGTGCCAGCACCCGATCAGGGGGTACCTACGAGCAGTACTTC	CASTRSGGTYEQYF
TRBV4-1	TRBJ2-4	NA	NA	TGTGCCAGCAGCCAAGGCATGGATCCCAATAGCATACAGTACTTC	CASSQGMDPNSIQYF